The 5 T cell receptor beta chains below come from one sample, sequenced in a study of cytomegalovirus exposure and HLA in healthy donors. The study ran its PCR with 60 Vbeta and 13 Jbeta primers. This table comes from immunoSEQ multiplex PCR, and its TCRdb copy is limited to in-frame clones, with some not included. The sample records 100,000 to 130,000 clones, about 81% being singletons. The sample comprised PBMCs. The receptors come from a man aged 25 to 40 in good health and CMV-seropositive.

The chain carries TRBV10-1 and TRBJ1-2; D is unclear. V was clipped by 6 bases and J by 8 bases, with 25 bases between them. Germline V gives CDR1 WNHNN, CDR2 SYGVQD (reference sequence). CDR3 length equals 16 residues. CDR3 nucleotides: TGCGCCAGCAGCCCCCGAGGGCGTGAGCCGTCTTGGGGCTACACCTTC. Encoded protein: CASSPRGREPSWGYTF.

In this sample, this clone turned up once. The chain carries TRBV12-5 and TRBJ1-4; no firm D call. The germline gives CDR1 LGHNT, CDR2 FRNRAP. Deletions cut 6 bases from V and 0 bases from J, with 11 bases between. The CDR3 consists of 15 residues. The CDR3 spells CASGRREATNEKLFF. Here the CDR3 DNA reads TGTGCTAGTGGAAGGAGGGAGGCAACTAATGAAAAACTGTTTTTT.

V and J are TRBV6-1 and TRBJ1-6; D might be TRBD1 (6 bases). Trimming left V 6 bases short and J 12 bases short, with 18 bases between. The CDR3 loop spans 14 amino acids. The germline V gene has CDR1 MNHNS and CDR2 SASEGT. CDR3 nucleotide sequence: TGTGCCAGCAGCGAGGACAGTACTTTGGGACCCCTCCACTTT. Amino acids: CASSEDSTLGPLHF.

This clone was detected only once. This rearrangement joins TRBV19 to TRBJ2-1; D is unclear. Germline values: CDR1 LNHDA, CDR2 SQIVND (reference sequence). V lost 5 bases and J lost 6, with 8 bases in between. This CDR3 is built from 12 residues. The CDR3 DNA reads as TGTGCCAGTAGTGAGTCTAGCAATGAGCAGTTCTTC. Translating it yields CASSESSNEQFF.

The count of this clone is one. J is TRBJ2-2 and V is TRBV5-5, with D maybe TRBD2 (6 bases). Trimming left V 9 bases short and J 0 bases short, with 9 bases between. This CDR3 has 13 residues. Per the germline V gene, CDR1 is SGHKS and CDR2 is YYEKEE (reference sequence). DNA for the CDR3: TGTGCCACTCGGAGGGCGAACACCGGGGAGCTGTTTTTT. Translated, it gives CATRRANTGELFF.